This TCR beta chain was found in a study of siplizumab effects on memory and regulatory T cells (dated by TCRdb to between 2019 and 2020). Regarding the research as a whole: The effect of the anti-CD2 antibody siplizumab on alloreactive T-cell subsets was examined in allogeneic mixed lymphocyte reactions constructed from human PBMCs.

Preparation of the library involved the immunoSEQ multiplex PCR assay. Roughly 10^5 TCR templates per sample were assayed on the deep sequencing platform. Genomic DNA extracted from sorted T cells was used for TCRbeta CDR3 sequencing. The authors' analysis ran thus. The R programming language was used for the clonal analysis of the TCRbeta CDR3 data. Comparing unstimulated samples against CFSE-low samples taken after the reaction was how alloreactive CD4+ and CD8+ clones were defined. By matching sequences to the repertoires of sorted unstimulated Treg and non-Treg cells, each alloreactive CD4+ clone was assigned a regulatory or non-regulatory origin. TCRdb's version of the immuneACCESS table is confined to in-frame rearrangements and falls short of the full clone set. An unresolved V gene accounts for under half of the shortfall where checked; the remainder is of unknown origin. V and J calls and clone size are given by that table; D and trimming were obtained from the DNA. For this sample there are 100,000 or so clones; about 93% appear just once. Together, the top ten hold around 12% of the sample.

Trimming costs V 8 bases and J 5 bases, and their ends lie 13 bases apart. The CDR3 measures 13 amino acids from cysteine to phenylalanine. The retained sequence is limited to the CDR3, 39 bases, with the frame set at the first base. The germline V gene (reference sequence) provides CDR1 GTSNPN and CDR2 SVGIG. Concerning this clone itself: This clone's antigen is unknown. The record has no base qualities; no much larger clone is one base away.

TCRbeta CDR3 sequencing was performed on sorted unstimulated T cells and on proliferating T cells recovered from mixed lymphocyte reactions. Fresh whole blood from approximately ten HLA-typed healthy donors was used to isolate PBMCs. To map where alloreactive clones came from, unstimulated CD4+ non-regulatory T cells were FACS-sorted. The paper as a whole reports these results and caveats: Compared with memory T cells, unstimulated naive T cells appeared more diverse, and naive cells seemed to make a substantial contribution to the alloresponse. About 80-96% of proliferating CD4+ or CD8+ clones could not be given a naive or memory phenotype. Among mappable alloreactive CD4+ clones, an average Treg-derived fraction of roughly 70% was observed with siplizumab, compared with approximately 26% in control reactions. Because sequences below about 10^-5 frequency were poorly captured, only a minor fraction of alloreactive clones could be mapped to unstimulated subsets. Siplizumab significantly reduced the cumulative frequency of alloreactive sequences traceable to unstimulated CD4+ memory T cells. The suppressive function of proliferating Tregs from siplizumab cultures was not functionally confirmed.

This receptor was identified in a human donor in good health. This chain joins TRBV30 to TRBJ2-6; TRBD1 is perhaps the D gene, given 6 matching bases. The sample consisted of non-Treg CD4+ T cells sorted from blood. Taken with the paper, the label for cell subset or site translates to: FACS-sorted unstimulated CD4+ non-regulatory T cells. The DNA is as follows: TGTGCCCAAGGGGGAGTCAGGGCCAACGTCCTGACTTTC. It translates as CAQGGVRANVLTF.